The T cell receptor (beta chain) described here comes from a study of blood T cell repertoires in COVID-19. Germline CDR1 is SGHVS and CDR2 is FNYEAQ. Trimming cost V 4 bases and J 2 bases; bases outside gene matches: 7. This CDR3 is 15 amino acids long. Sequencing was performed with immunoSEQ multiplex PCR; in TCRdb, only in-frame clones are kept and a portion is missing. This table holds roughly 340,000 clones, over 75% found once. The sequencing input was PBMCs or T cells enriched from blood (not recorded which). The V gene is TRBV7-6, the J gene TRBJ2-7, with 8 bases fitting TRBD1. This TCR was sampled from a man between 18 and 35 years old who had recovered from COVID-19. CDR3 region: CASSSGQGSPYEQYF. The CDR3, as DNA: TGTGCCAGCAGCTCCGGACAGGGAAGCCCCTACGAGCAGTACTTC. The full variable domain, rest sourced from reference TRBV7-6 and TRBJ2-7, is GAGVSQSPRYKVTKRGQDVALRCDPISGHVSLYWYRQALGQGPEFLTYFNYEAQQDKSGLPNDRFSAERPEGSISTLTIQRTEQRDSAMYRCASSSGQGSPYEQYFGPGTRLTVT.